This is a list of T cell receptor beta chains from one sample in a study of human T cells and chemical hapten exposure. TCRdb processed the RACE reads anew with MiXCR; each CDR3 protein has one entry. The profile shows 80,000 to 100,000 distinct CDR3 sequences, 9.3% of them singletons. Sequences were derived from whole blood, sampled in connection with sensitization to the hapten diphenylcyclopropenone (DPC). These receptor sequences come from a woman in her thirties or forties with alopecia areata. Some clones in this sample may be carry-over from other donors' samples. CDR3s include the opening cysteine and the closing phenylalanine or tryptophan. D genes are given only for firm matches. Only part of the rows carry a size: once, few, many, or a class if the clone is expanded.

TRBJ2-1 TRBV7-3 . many TGTGCCAGCAGCTTCGACCCCACAGGCGAGCAGTTCTTC CASSFDPTGEQFF
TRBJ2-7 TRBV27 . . TGTGCCAGCAGCTTATCTTATTGGGACGAGCAGTACTTC CASSLSYWDEQYF
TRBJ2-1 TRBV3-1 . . TGTGCCAGCAGCCAAGATTACCAGCGGGCCTACAATGAGCAGTTCTTC CASSQDYQRAYNEQFF
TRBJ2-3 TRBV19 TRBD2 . TGTGCCAGTTCTCTAGCGGCCACAGATACGCAGTATTTT CASSLAATDTQYF
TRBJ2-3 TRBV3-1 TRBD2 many TGTGCCAGCAGCCCACGACTAGCGGGAGGCGCAGATACGCAGTATTTT CASSPRLAGGADTQYF
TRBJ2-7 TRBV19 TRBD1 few TGTGCCAGTAGTGCAGGAGGGACAGGATTCTACGAGCAGTACTTC CASSAGGTGFYEQYF
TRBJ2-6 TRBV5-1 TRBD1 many TGCGCCAGCAGCCCGAGATGGGACAGCTCTGGGGCCAACGTCCTGACTTTC CASSPRWDSSGANVLTF
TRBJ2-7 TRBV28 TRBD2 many TGTGCCAGCAACTCGGGGAGGGCCCACGAGCAGTACTTC CASNSGRAHEQYF
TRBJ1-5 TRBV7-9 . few TGTGCCAGCAGCTCTGACAGCTATCAGCCCCAGCATTTT CASSSDSYQPQHF
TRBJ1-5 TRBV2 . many TGTGCCAGCAGTTCACAGCTGAGCAATCAGCCCCAGCATTTT CASSSQLSNQPQHF
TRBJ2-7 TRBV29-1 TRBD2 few TGCAGCGTCGCCCCCGGGACTAGCGGGAGCGAGCAGTACTTC CSVAPGTSGSEQYF
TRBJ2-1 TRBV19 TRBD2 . TGTGCCACGGGTAAGACTAGCGGAGTGAATGAGCAGTTCTTC CATGKTSGVNEQFF
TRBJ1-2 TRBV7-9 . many TGTGCCAGCAGCCGATTTACCGGGACAAAAGGCTACACCTTC CASSRFTGTKGYTF
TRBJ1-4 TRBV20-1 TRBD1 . TGCAGTGCCTCACGAAATACAGGGGAAGGGGTCGAAAAACTGTTTTTT CSASRNTGEGVEKLFF
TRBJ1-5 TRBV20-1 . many TGCAGTGCTAGCTCCTGGGGCAGGTTGGTTAGCAATCAGCCCCAGCATTTT CSASSWGRLVSNQPQHF
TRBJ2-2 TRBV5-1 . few TGCGCCAGCTCGGACTTTAACACCGGGGAGCTGTTTTTT CASSDFNTGELFF
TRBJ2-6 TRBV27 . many TGTGCCAGCAGTTTGGGGGCCTTGCTCTCTGGGGCCAACGTCCTGACTTTC CASSLGALLSGANVLTF
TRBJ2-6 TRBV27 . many TGTGCCAGCAGTTCATTTGGAGGGACTCCAGGGGCCAACGTCCTGACTTTC CASSSFGGTPGANVLTF
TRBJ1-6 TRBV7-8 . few TGTGCCAGCAGCTTAGACCCCATCCCCTATAATTCACCCCTCCACTTT CASSLDPIPYNSPLHF
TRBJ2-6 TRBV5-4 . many TGTGCCAGCAGCTCAGGGACCTTATCAAACTCTGGGGCCAACGTCCTGACTTTC CASSSGTLSNSGANVLTF
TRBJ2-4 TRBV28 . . TGTGCCAGCAGACGTACAGGAGCCAAAAACATTCAGTACTTC CASRRTGAKNIQYF
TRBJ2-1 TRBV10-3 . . TGTGCCATCAGTGTAGAGAAGCGGGAGCAGTTCTTC CAISVEKREQFF
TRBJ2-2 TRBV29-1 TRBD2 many TGCAGCGTGGACTGGACTAGCGGGAACACCGGGGAGCTGTTTTTT CSVDWTSGNTGELFF
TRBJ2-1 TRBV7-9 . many TGTGGCGTATTCTCCTCCGACTTAGGGCAGTTCTTC CGVFSSDLGQFF
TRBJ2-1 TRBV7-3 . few TGTGCCAGCAGCTTAGAGGGAGGCAATGAGCAGTTCTTC CASSLEGGNEQFF
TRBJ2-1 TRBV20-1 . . TGCAGTGCGCACCTTCCTGGGGGCAATGAGCAGTTCTTC CSAHLPGGNEQFF
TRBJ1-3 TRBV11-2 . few TGTGCCAGCAGCTTTGTTCGGGACACCATATATTTT CASSFVRDTIYF